This T cell receptor beta chain was documented in a study of cytomegalovirus exposure and HLA in healthy donors. Whole-study findings and limits: CMV serostatus stood as the only immune exposure information on hand. By HLA locus, TCR association rates varied in a later analysis, with DRB1 showing the most and HLA-C the fewest. In a later analysis, common viral pathogens appeared linked to several of the most significant clusters.

Turning to this clone: Its antigen is as yet unknown.

PCR primers comprised 60 Vbeta and 13 Jbeta primers. Measured with immunoSEQ multiplex PCR; TCRdb has only the in-frame clones, and not every one. The data contain some 50,000 clones, about two thirds of them singletons. Germline V gene lookup returns CDR1 SGDLS and CDR2 YYNGEE. The CDR3 is made up of 15 amino acids. After removal of 4 bases from V and 5 bases from J, the junction contained 10 bases not matched to a gene. This sequence originates from a woman in her forties or fifties in good health and CMV-seropositive. The J gene is TRBJ2-3, the V gene TRBV9; the match to TRBD1 covers 7 bases. Sequencing was performed on PBMCs. The CDR3 is CASSKGQSMGDTQYF. In DNA form, the CDR3 reads TGTGCCAGCAGCAAGGGACAGAGCATGGGAGATACGCAGTATTTT.